Below, 30 T cell receptor beta chains from the same sample are listed, as sequenced in a study of technical replicates of blood from several donors. Generated by immunoSEQ multiplex PCR, the TCRdb table keeps only in-frame clones and is missing some. The sample records about 72,000 clones, approximately 90% being singletons. Sequencing was carried out using T cells isolated from PBMCs. These receptors were taken from a human donor in good health.

The chain's CDR3 is CASSLLAGEVSEQFF. Here the CDR3 DNA reads TGTGCCAGCAGCTTATTAGCCGGAGAAGTCAGTGAGCAGTTCTTC. The rearrangement uses TRBV7-3 and TRBJ2-1, with D uncertain. V lost 2 bases, J lost 9 bases, and 17 bases lay in between. CDR1 and CDR2 (germline): SGHTA, FQGTGA. The CDR3 is 15 residues long.

The chain joins TRBV5-1 to TRBJ2-3; maybe TRBD1 (6 bases). This CDR3 region has 14 residues. V was trimmed by 0 bases and J by 2 bases, leaving 7 bases between them. Germline-derived CDR1 and CDR2 are SGHRS and YFSETQ. CDR3 protein: CASSLGTVTDTQYF. The CDR3 coding sequence is TGCGCCAGCAGCTTGGGGACAGTCACAGATACGCAGTATTTT.

The V and J genes are TRBV10-3 and TRBJ2-7, with 7 bases matching TRBD1. Germline loops: CDR1 ENHRY, CDR2 SYGVKD. The length of the CDR3 is 16 residues. The ends lost 2 bases at V and 1 base at J; junction bases unmatched: 8. The chain's CDR3 is CAISEAPGQVSYEQYF. The CDR3 bases are TGTGCCATCAGTGAGGCCCCCGGACAGGTATCCTACGAGCAGTACTTC.

This sequence joins TRBV19 and TRBJ2-1, with 9 nucleotides matching TRBD2. Germline V gene data show CDR1 as LNHDA and CDR2 as SQIVND (reference sequence). The V segment lost 8 bases and the J segment 3 bases; nucleotides outside the gene matches: 2. The CDR3 sequence is 13 residues long. CDR3 amino acids: CASSAGGYNEQFF. CDR3 in DNA: TGTGCCAGTTCAGCGGGAGGCTACAATGAGCAGTTCTTC.

The CDR3 spells CALGVVSEKLFF. The DNA of the CDR3 is TGTGCTTTAGGGGTCGTAAGTGAAAAACTGTTTTTT. This rearrangement joins TRBV28 to TRBJ1-4; perhaps TRBD1 as D (5 bases). The germline gives CDR1 MDHEN, CDR2 SYDVKM. The CDR3 sequence is 12 residues long.

The chain joins TRBV25-1 to TRBJ2-1; D is uncertain. The V and J ends lost 2 bases and 8 bases respectively, with 16 bases between them. Germline-derived CDR1 and CDR2 are MGHDK and SYGVNS. There are 15 residues in the CDR3. CDR3 DNA: TGTGCCAGCAGTGAAGAGTCGTCTTATTCGCATGAGCAGTTCTTC. This translates into CASSEESSYSHEQFF.

This rearrangement joins TRBV2 to TRBJ1-1, with TRBD1 as a possible D gene (5 bases). Germline CDR1 reads SNHLY; CDR2 reads FYNNEI. This CDR3 contains 16 residues. With 5 bases removed from V and 6 bases from J, the gap between germline ends came to 22 bases. The chain's CDR3 is CASSLTGYHARPEAFF. Written as DNA, the CDR3 is TGTGCCAGCAGTTTAACAGGATATCATGCCCGTCCTGAAGCTTTCTTT.

V gene TRBV18 combines with J gene TRBJ2-2, with TRBD2 matching 7 bases. The CDR3 sequence is 14 residues long. The ends lost 3 bases at V and 7 bases at J; junction bases unmatched: 5. CDR1 is KGHSH and CDR2 is LQKENI in the germline V gene. CDR3 protein: CASSPGDYIGELFF. The CDR3 DNA follows: TGTGCCAGCTCACCTGGGGACTACATCGGGGAGCTGTTTTTT.

The genes are TRBV4-1 and TRBJ2-1, with D perhaps TRBD2 (6 bases). The CDR3 runs to 14 residues. Germline V gene lookup returns CDR1 MGHRA and CDR2 YSYEKL. V lost 1 base to trimming and J lost 4 bases, with 8 bases between them. CDR3: CASSQVAVYNEQFF. The CDR3 nucleotides read TGCGCCAGCAGCCAAGTAGCGGTATACAATGAGCAGTTCTTC.

The chain uses TRBV2 and TRBJ1-4, with TRBD1 matching over 10 bases. The CDR3 runs to 13 residues. Germline V CDR1 and CDR2: SNHLY, FYNNEI. V was pared by 6 bases and J by 7 bases, with 2 bases of the junction left unmatched. The CDR3 sequence is CASRGQGGEKLFF. The DNA for the CDR3 is TGTGCCAGCAGAGGACAGGGGGGTGAAAAACTGTTTTTT.

This clone appeared once. V gene TRBV6-1 combines with J gene TRBJ2-7; D is perhaps TRBD2 (6 bases). Germline lookup yields CDR1 MNHNS and CDR2 SASEGT. The length of the CDR3 is 13 residues. The V and J ends lost 5 bases and 2 bases respectively, with 10 bases between them. CDR3 sequence: CASSLRTTYEQYF. The DNA of the CDR3 is TGTGCCAGCAGTTTACGGACTACCTACGAGCAGTACTTC.

The gene calls are TRBV9 and TRBJ2-1; 8 nucleotides match TRBD2. J gave up 7 bases and V 4 bases, and 10 bases lay outside the gene matches. Germline CDR1 SGDLS, CDR2 YYNGEE. This CDR3 contains 15 residues. In DNA form, the CDR3 reads TGTGCCAGCAGCCCCCGAACTAGCGGTCTTAATGAGCAGTTCTTC. This codes for CASSPRTSGLNEQFF.

V usage is TRBV4-1 and J usage is TRBJ2-7; 7 bases map to TRBD1. CDR1 is MGHRA and CDR2 is YSYEKL in the germline V gene. V lost 5 bases and J lost 3; bases outside the gene matches: 10. CDR3 size: 15 residues. CDR3 sequence: CASSLRDSRGYEQYF. The CDR3 nucleotides read TGCGCCAGCAGCTTAAGGGACAGTAGGGGCTACGAGCAGTACTTC.

V usage is TRBV30 and J usage is TRBJ1-4; 9 nucleotides agree with TRBD1. Germline CDR1 and CDR2: GTSNPN and SVGIG (reference sequence). CDR3 length: 14 amino acids. V gave up 2 bases and J gave up 8 bases; unmatched junction bases: 6. As DNA, the CDR3 is TGTGCCTGGAGTAGCGGACAGGGGTACGAAAAACTGTTTTTT. Its translation is CAWSSGQGYEKLFF.

CDR3 bases: TGCGCCAGCGGAGCGACGTTCTACGAGCAGTACTTC. Residues: CASGATFYEQYF. The chain employs TRBV10-2 and TRBJ2-7, with D unresolved. The CDR3 runs to 12 residues. With 8 bases removed from V and 3 bases from J, the gap between germline ends came to 11 bases. Per the germline V gene, CDR1 is WSHSY and CDR2 is SAAADI.

The chain combines TRBV11-3 with TRBJ2-7, with 7 bases fitting TRBD2. The length of the CDR3 is 14 residues. J was trimmed by 5 bases and V by 8 bases; bases with no gene match: 12. CDR1 SGHNT and CDR2 YENEEA come from the germline V gene. In DNA form, the CDR3 reads TGTGCCAGCGGGCGCATGGGAGGGACCAACGAGCAGTACTTC. As protein: CASGRMGGTNEQYF.

V gene TRBV9 combines with J gene TRBJ2-3; 7 positions match TRBD2. In germline, CDR1 is SGDLS, CDR2 YYNGEE. Germline trimming cut 3 bases from V and 0 bases from J; bases unmatched to any gene: 4. This CDR3 has 15 residues. CDR3 protein: CASSARDYSTDTQYF. Written as DNA, the CDR3 is TGTGCCAGCAGCGCCCGGGACTATAGCACAGATACGCAGTATTTT.

CDR3 DNA sequence: TGTGCCAGCAGCTTAGGACAGGGACCTGGAAACACCATATATTTT. Its protein is CASSLGQGPGNTIYF. The chain recombines TRBV7-8 with TRBJ1-3; 7 bases map to TRBD1. Germline CDR1 and CDR2: SGHVS and FQNEAQ. With 1 base clipped from V and 2 bases from J, the junction kept 2 bases outside the gene matches. The CDR3 length is 15 residues. Full variable domain (rest looked up from reference TRBV7-8 and TRBJ1-3): GAGVSQSPRYKVAKRGQDVALRCDPISGHVSLFWYQQALGQGPEFLTYFQNEAQLDKSGLPSDRFFAERPEGSVSTLKIQRTQQEDSAVYLCASSLGQGPGNTIYFGEGSWLTVV.

The V gene is TRBV6-5, the J gene TRBJ2-5, with D uncertain. The CDR3 extends over 12 amino acids. V was trimmed by 5 bases and J by 10 bases, leaving 14 bases between them. The V gene's germline CDR1 is MNHEY and CDR2 SVGAGI. The CDR3 sequence is CASSPSPQFQYF. For the CDR3, the DNA is TGTGCCAGCAGTCCATCCCCTCAGTTCCAGTACTTC.

The chain has TRBV19 and TRBJ1-4, with 7 bases identical to TRBD1. The CDR3 consists of 15 residues. CDR1 and CDR2 from the germline V gene are LNHDA and SQIVND (reference sequence). J lost 8 bases, V lost 7 bases, and 13 bases had no gene match. CDR3 amino acids: CASKGQEKTGEKLFF. The CDR3 region has the DNA TGTGCCAGTAAAGGACAGGAGAAAACAGGGGAAAAACTGTTTTTT.

The V and J genes are TRBV28 and TRBJ2-7, with D unclear. From germline, CDR1 is MDHEN and CDR2 SYDVKM. The CDR3 is 10 residues long. Between the trimmed V and J ends, which lost 4 bases and 7 bases, there was a span of 5 bases. The CDR3, as DNA: TGTGCCAGCAGTTCTTTTGAGCAGTACTTC. It codes for CASSSFEQYF.

The CDR3 coding sequence is TGTGCCTGGACCTTCGAAACTAATCTGAACACTGAAGCTTTCTTT. It is translated as CAWTFETNLNTEAFF. The chain is built from TRBV30 and TRBJ1-1; D not resolved. The CDR3 length is 15 residues. V was trimmed by 4 bases and J by 0 bases, leaving 15 bases between them. Germline loops: CDR1 GTSNPN, CDR2 SVGIG (reference sequence). Using reference TRBV30 and TRBJ1-1 for the parts outside the CDR3, the full variable domain is SQTIHQWPATLVQPVGSPLSLECTVEGTSNPNLYWYRQAAGRGLQLLFYSVGIGQISSEVPQNLSASRPQDRQFILSSKKLLLSDSGFYLCAWTFETNLNTEAFFGQGTRLTVV.

V and J are TRBV9 and TRBJ1-1; D uncertain. V was cut by 0 bases and J by 1 base, with 7 bases left in between. The CDR3 length is 14 residues. Germline assignment: CDR1 SGDLS and CDR2 YYNGEE. Written as DNA, the CDR3 is TGTGCCAGCAGCGTAGGAGACAAGAACACTGAAGCTTTCTTT. Translated: CASSVGDKNTEAFF.

In its sample, this clone was seen once. J is TRBJ1-3 and V is TRBV29-1; tentatively, D is TRBD1 (6 bases). Germline CDR1 is SQVTM and CDR2 is ANQGSEA. V shed 4 bases and J shed 0 bases, with 10 bases lying between them. This CDR3 has 14 amino acids. This chain's CDR3 is CSVVGGLSGNTIYF. The CDR3 nucleotides are TGCAGCGTTGTGGGGGGGCTCTCTGGAAACACCATATATTTT. The entire variable domain, with the rest obtained from reference TRBV29-1 and TRBJ1-3, is as follows: SAVISQKPSRDICQRGTSLTIQCQVDSQVTMMFWYRQQPGQSLTLIATANQGSEATYESGFVIDKFPISRPNLTFSTLTVSNMSPEDSSIYLCSVVGGLSGNTIYFGEGSWLTVV.

This chain connects TRBV5-1 to TRBJ2-7, with 7 bases aligning to TRBD1. Germline assignment: CDR1 SGHRS and CDR2 YFSETQ. The CDR3 covers 14 residues. The V segment lost 2 bases and the J segment 1 base; nucleotides outside the gene matches: 3. The CDR3 spells CASSLRDRSYEQYF. The CDR3, as DNA: TGCGCCAGCAGCTTACGGGACAGATCCTACGAGCAGTACTTC.

The chain links TRBV7-8 to TRBJ2-5; TRBD2 matches 10 bases. Germline CDR1 is SGHVS and CDR2 is FQNEAQ. V was pared by 5 bases and J by 5 bases, with 8 bases of the junction left unmatched. CDR3 length equals 15 residues. The CDR3 DNA is TGTGCCAGCAGCGAACTAGCGGGGTTGGGGGAGACCCAGTACTTC. Translated, it gives CASSELAGLGETQYF.

This chain joins TRBV4-2 and TRBJ1-2; D might be TRBD1 (5 bases). V lost 1 base and J lost 3, with 9 bases in between. Germline CDR1 and CDR2: LGHNA and YNFKEQ. This CDR3 region has 14 residues. CDR3: CASSQVGVDYGYTF. DNA for the CDR3: TGTGCCAGCAGCCAAGTAGGGGTAGACTATGGCTACACCTTC.

DNA of the CDR3: TGTGCCAGCAGTTTATCTCAGGGGAGCTCCTACAATGAGCAGTTCTTC. Translated: CASSLSQGSSYNEQFF. This chain links TRBV27 with TRBJ2-1; possibly TRBD1 for D (6 bases). Germline V gene sequence: CDR1 MNHEY, CDR2 SMNVEV (reference sequence). V shed 0 bases and J shed 0 bases, with 9 bases lying between them. The CDR3 runs to 16 residues.

This chain joins TRBV19 and TRBJ1-2, with D tentatively TRBD1 (6 bases). Germline values: CDR1 LNHDA, CDR2 SQIVND (reference sequence). The CDR3 length is 12 residues. Trimming shortened V by 7 bases and J by 7 bases, and 13 bases separated the two germline ends. In DNA, the CDR3 is TGTGCCAGTAAAACCCAGGGGCCTGGCTACACCTTC. Translation gives CASKTQGPGYTF.

The chain recombines TRBV29-1 with TRBJ1-2; possible D gene TRBD1, 5 bases. CDR3 length: 14 amino acids. CDR1 and CDR2 from the germline V gene are SQVTM and ANQGSEA. The germline V and J ends were trimmed by 1 base and 0 bases, with 9 bases remaining between them. CDR3 sequence (DNA): TGCAGCGTTGAAGCGAAAGGGGCTAACTATGGCTACACCTTC. Its protein is CSVEAKGANYGYTF.